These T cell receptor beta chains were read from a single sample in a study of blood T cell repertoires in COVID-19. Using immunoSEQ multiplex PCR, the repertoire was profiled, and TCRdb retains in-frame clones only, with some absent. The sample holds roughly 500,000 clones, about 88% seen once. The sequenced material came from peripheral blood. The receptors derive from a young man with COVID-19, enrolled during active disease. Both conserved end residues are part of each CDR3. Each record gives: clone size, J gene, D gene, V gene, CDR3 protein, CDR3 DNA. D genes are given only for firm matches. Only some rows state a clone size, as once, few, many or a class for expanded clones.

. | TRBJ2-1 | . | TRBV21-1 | CASSNGYMQGQYNEQFF | TGTGCCAGCAGCAACGGGTACATGCAGGGGCAATACAATGAGCAGTTCTTC
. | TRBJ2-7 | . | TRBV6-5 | CASLPHGGSSYEQYF | TGTGCCAGCCTACCCCACGGGGGAAGCTCCTACGAGCAGTACTTC
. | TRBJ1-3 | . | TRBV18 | CASSPPTGLGNTIYF | TGTGCCAGCTCACCGCCGACAGGTCTTGGAAACACCATATATTTT
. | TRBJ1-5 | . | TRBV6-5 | CASRRTDNQPQHF | TGTGCCAGCAGGCGGACAGACAATCAGCCCCAGCATTTT
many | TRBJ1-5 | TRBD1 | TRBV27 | CASGKGGDQPQHF | TGTGCCAGCGGAAAAGGGGGCGATCAGCCCCAGCATTTT
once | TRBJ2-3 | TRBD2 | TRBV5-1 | CASSFSGGGDTQYF | TGCGCCAGCAGCTTTAGCGGGGGAGGGGATACGCAGTATTTT
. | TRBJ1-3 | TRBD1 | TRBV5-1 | CASSQRQGYDSGNTIYF | TGCGCCAGCAGCCAAAGACAGGGGTACGACTCTGGAAACACCATATATTTT
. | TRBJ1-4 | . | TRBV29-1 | CSVVVGVREKLFF | TGCAGCGTTGTTGTGGGTGTGCGGGAAAAACTGTTTTTT
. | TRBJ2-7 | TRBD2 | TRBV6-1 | CASSEVSGGGYEQYF | TGTGCCAGCAGTGAAGTTAGCGGGGGGGGGTACGAGCAGTACTTC
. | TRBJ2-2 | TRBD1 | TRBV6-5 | CASSTRTGAGELFF | TGTGCCAGCAGTACCCGGACAGGGGCCGGGGAGCTGTTTTTT
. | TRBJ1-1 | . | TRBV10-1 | CASRGPSTEAFF | TGCGCCAGCAGGGGGCCGAGCACTGAAGCTTTCTTT
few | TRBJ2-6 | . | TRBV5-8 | CASSLWGSGANVLTF | TGTGCCAGCAGCTTGTGGGGCAGTGGGGCCAACGTCCTGACTTTC
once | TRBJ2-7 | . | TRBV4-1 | CASSLQAAGSYEQYF | TGCGCCAGCAGTCTTCAGGCAGCAGGCTCCTACGAGCAGTACTTC
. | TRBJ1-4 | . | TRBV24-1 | CATSRGEPNEKLFF | TGTGCCACCAGTCGGGGGGAACCGAATGAAAAACTGTTTTTT
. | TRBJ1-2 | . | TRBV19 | CASSLTRDYGYTF | TGTGCCAGTAGTCTAACTAGAGACTATGGCTACACCTTC
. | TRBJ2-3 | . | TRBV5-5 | CASSLEAAASTDTQYF | TGTGCCAGCAGCTTGGAGGCGGCAGCTAGCACAGATACGCAGTATTTT
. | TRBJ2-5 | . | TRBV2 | CASRAGETQYF | TGTGCCAGCAGAGCCGGGGAGACCCAGTACTTC
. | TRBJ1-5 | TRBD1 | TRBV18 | CASSLGTGGNQPQHF | TGTGCCAGCTCACTAGGGACAGGGGGCAATCAGCCCCAGCATTTT
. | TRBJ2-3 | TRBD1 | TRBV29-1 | CSVASGTGMTDTQYF | TGCAGCGTTGCCTCCGGGACAGGGATGACAGATACGCAGTATTTT
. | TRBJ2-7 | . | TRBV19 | CASSRNLAGEQYF | TGTGCCAGTAGCCGAAACCTTGCGGGCGAGCAGTACTTC
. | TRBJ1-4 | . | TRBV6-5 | CASKGTSNEKLFF | TGTGCCAGCAAGGGGACTTCTAATGAAAAACTGTTTTTT
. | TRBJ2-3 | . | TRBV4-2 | CASSQAGTQYF | TGTGCCAGCAGCCAAGCCGGTACGCAGTATTTT
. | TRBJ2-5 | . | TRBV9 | CASSEVGSQETQYF | TGTGCCAGCAGCGAGGTCGGGTCCCAAGAGACCCAGTACTTC
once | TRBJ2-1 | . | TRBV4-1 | CASSQDPVANEQFF | TGCGCCAGCAGCCAAGACCCGGTTGCCAATGAGCAGTTCTTC
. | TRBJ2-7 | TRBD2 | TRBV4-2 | CASSQESSSGSGEQYF | TGTGCCAGCAGCCAAGAAAGTTCCAGCGGGAGTGGCGAGCAGTACTTC
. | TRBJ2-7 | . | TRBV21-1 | CASSKGVAGVGYEQYF | TGTGCCAGCAGCAAAGGAGTCGCAGGGGTGGGGTACGAGCAGTACTTC
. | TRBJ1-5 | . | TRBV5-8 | CASSLNPTGNQPQHF | TGTGCCAGCAGCTTGAACCCGACAGGCAATCAGCCCCAGCATTTT
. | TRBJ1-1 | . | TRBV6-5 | CASSLTTLRNTEAFF | TGTGCCAGCTCCCTCACAACACTAAGGAACACTGAAGCTTTCTTT
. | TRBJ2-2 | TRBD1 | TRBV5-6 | CASSKQGAAGELFF | TGTGCCAGCAGTAAACAGGGGGCGGCCGGGGAGCTGTTTTTT